The next 18 T cell receptor beta chains were all read from a single sample in a study of OX40 agonist ivuxolimab in advanced cancers. The method was immunoSEQ multiplex PCR; TCRdb's version includes in-frame clones alone and lacks a portion of them. The table has 55,000 to 65,000 clones, just over 85% seen once. The sample consisted of CD4+ or CD8+ T cells sorted from blood, taken in a trial of the OX40 agonist ivuxolimab. All receptors come from an adult with an advanced solid tumor such as melanoma, head and neck, liver or kidney cancer.

This chain connects TRBV2 to TRBJ1-1, with D perhaps TRBD1 (5 bases). The length of the CDR3 is 15 residues. V shed 3 bases and J shed 1 base, with 12 bases lying between them. The germline V gene encodes CDR1 SNHLY and CDR2 FYNNEI. The CDR3 spells CASSEPRTRNTEAFF. The CDR3 region has the DNA TGTGCCAGCAGTGAGCCAAGGACAAGGAACACTGAAGCTTTCTTT.

This rearrangement joins TRBV5-4 to TRBJ1-2; 7 bases fit TRBD1. The germline V gene encodes CDR1 SGHNT and CDR2 YYREEE (reference sequence). This CDR3 has 14 amino acids. The ends lost 0 bases at V and 8 bases at J; junction bases unmatched: 7. The CDR3 DNA is TGTGCCAGCAGCTTGGACAGGGGAACGGGCGGCTACACCTTC. The encoded protein is CASSLDRGTGGYTF.

The genes are TRBV5-4 and TRBJ1-2; D is unclear. The germline CDR1 and CDR2 sequences are SGHNT and YYREEE (reference sequence). The CDR3 is 14 amino acids. V lost 0 bases and J lost 0, with 6 bases in between. For the CDR3, the DNA is TGTGCCAGCAGCTTGGTAGGACCTAACTATGGCTACACCTTC. Encoded protein: CASSLVGPNYGYTF.

The chain joins TRBV23-1 to TRBJ2-5; the match to TRBD1 covers 9 bases. TRBV23-1 is an open reading frame whose function is uncertain. The J segment lost 2 bases and the V segment lost 4 bases, leaving 5 bases of the junction unmatched. CDR3 length equals 15 residues. The CDR3 nucleotides are TGCGCCAGCAGTCCTGGACAGGGGAGGCAAGAGACCCAGTACTTC. This translates into CASSPGQGRQETQYF.

The rearrangement joins TRBV10-2 to TRBJ1-5, with 7 bases fitting TRBD1. The CDR3 length is 13 residues. Unmatched junction bases numbered 3, after V lost 5 bases and J lost 5 bases. Germline CDR1 reads WSHSY; CDR2 reads SAAADI. Here the CDR3 reads CASSLTGDQPQHF. The CDR3 nucleotides read TGCGCCAGCAGTCTTACAGGGGATCAGCCCCAGCATTTT.

The chain is built from TRBV29-1 and TRBJ2-5; tentative D call: TRBD1 (6 bases). The CDR3 is 13 amino acids. The V gene lost 0 bases and the J gene lost 4 bases, with 9 bases spanning the gap. Per the germline V gene, CDR1 is SQVTM and CDR2 is ANQGSEA. The CDR3 region has the DNA TGCAGCGTTGAAGACAGGGGTTTAGAGACCCAGTACTTC. It specifies CSVEDRGLETQYF.

The chain employs TRBV16 and TRBJ2-7; either TRBD1 or TRBD2 may supply D (7 bases each). Trimming left V 2 bases short and J 4 bases short, with 12 bases between. CDR1 and CDR2 from the germline V gene are KGHSY and FQNENV. CDR3 length equals 14 residues. The CDR3: CASSQAGGAYEQYF. The CDR3 DNA follows: TGTGCCAGCAGCCAAGCAGGGGGGGCGTACGAGCAGTACTTC.

This chain joins TRBV29-1 and TRBJ1-5; 7 bases align to TRBD1. CDR3 length equals 13 residues. J was trimmed by 4 bases and V by 7 bases; bases with no gene match: 7. CDR1 and CDR2 from the germline V gene are SQVTM and ANQGSEA. CDR3 sequence reads: CSARDSTNQPQHF. For the CDR3, the DNA is TGCAGCGCTAGGGACAGCACGAATCAGCCCCAGCATTTT.

The rearrangement uses TRBV7-9 and TRBJ1-1, with D unresolved. CDR1 and CDR2 from the germline V gene are SEHNR and FQNEAQ (reference sequence). V lost 6 bases and J lost 1, with 15 bases in between. The CDR3 spans 15 residues. DNA for the CDR3: TGTGCCAGCAGTTCGCACAGCGAAAAGAACACTGAAGCTTTCTTT. It encodes CASSSHSEKNTEAFF. The full variable domain, rest sourced from reference TRBV7-9 and TRBJ1-1, is DTGVSQNPRHKITKRGQNVTFRCDPISEHNRLYWYRQTLGQGPEFLTYFQNEAQLEKSRLLSDRFSAERPKGSFSTLEIQRTEQGDSAMYLCASSSHSEKNTEAFFGQGTRLTVV.

The chain carries TRBV10-3 and TRBJ2-3; 7 bases are shared with TRBD1. V gave up 6 bases and J gave up 2 bases; unmatched junction bases: 8. This CDR3 is built from 15 residues. Germline V gene lookup returns CDR1 ENHRY and CDR2 SYGVKD. The CDR3 nucleotides are TGTGCCATCAGAAAAGATGACAGGGCCACAGATACGCAGTATTTT. Translated, it gives CAIRKDDRATDTQYF.

V and J are TRBV10-3 and TRBJ2-7; no clear D gene. The CDR3 is made up of 11 amino acids. The V end was cut by 3 bases, the J end by 4 bases, with 4 bases between. Per the germline V gene, CDR1 is ENHRY and CDR2 is SYGVKD. Here the CDR3 DNA reads TGTGCCATCAGTGATTGGTACGAGCAGTACTTC. It encodes CAISDWYEQYF.

The J gene is TRBJ2-3, the V gene TRBV4-1; 7 bases are shared with TRBD1. The germline V gene encodes CDR1 MGHRA and CDR2 YSYEKL. The V gene end was trimmed by 3 bases and the J gene end by 2 bases; junction bases not matched to a gene: 14. The CDR3 length is 18 residues. The CDR3 reads CASSQLLQGEALTDTQYF. CDR3 in DNA: TGCGCCAGCAGCCAGCTCCTGCAGGGGGAAGCTCTCACAGATACGCAGTATTTT.

V and J are TRBV2 and TRBJ2-5, with D hard to call. Germline CDR1 is SNHLY and CDR2 is FYNNEI. The CDR3 runs 13 residues. Trimming took off 8 bases at V and 7 bases at J, with 17 bases between the two ends. The chain's CDR3 is CASRVSSLGTQYF. DNA of the CDR3: TGTGCCAGCCGGGTCTCCAGCCTGGGGACCCAGTACTTC.

J is TRBJ1-1 and V is TRBV20-1; tentative D call: TRBD1 (5 bases). Germline V gene lookup returns CDR1 DFQATT and CDR2 SNEGSKA (reference sequence). Trimming pared 5 bases from V and 4 bases from J, leaving 8 bases between. CDR3 length: 11 residues. CDR3 sequence reads: CSAPRVTEAFF. Written as DNA, the CDR3 is TGCAGTGCTCCCAGGGTCACTGAAGCTTTCTTT.

This rearrangement joins TRBV9 to TRBJ1-2; TRBD1 aligns across 7 bases. The junction had 2 bases not matched to a gene; V was cut back by 3 bases and J by 3 bases. The CDR3 has 13 amino acids. Germline CDR1 is SGDLS and CDR2 is YYNGEE. This CDR3 is CASSEGGYYGYTF. Written as DNA, the CDR3 is TGTGCCAGCAGCGAAGGGGGCTACTATGGCTACACCTTC. The variable domain in full, with the rest retrieved from reference TRBV9 and TRBJ1-2, is DSGVTQTPKHLITATGQRVTLRCSPRSGDLSVYWYQQSLDQGLQFLIQYYNGEERAKGNILERFSAQQFPDLHSELNLSSLELGDSALYFCASSEGGYYGYTFGSGTRLTVV.

The rearrangement links TRBV18 to TRBJ1-3; D is perhaps TRBD1 (5 bases). Germline V gene sequence: CDR1 KGHSH, CDR2 LQKENI. The V end lost 5 bases, the J end lost 3 bases, and 14 bases lay between the germline ends. The CDR3 totals 15 residues. CDR3 coding DNA: TGTGCCAGCTCATCCCTCATGGGGGATGGAAACACCATATATTTT. It yields the protein CASSSLMGDGNTIYF.

The rearrangement joins TRBV19 to TRBJ1-2, with 7 bases aligning to TRBD1. CDR3 length: 19 residues. Germline values: CDR1 LNHDA, CDR2 SQIVND (reference sequence). Germline trimming cut 6 bases from V and 3 bases from J; bases unmatched to any gene: 22. CDR3 amino acids: CASSVRGRGGGSADYGYTF. The CDR3 nucleotides are TGTGCCAGTAGCGTAAGGGGGCGGGGCGGCGGCAGTGCGGACTATGGCTACACCTTC.

V gene TRBV11-2 combines with J gene TRBJ1-4; perhaps TRBD1 as D (5 bases). V was pared by 3 bases and J by 4 bases, with 12 bases between. In germline, CDR1 is SGHAT, CDR2 FQNNGV. The CDR3 contains 15 residues. The CDR3, as DNA: TGTGCCAGCAGCTTCGGGGGGACTGGTAATGAAAAACTGTTTTTT. Protein product: CASSFGGTGNEKLFF.